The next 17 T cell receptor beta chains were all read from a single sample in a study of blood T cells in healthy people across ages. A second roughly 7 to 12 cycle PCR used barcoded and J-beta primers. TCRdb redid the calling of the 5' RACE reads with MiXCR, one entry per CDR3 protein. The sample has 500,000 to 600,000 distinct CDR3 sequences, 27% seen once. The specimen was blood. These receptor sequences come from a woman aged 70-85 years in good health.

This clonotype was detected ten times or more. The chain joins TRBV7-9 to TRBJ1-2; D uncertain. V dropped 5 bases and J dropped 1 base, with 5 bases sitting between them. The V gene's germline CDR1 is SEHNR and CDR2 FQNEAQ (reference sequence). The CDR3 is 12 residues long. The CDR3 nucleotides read TGTGCCAGCAGCCAGGTTAACTATGGCTACACCTTC. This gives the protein CASSQVNYGYTF. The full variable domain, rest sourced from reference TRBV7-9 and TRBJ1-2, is DTGVSQNPRHKITKRGQNVTFRCDPISEHNRLYWYRQTLGQGPEFLTYFQNEAQLEKSRLLSDRFSAERPKGSFSTLEIQRTEQGDSAMYLCASSQVNYGYTFGSGTRLTVV.

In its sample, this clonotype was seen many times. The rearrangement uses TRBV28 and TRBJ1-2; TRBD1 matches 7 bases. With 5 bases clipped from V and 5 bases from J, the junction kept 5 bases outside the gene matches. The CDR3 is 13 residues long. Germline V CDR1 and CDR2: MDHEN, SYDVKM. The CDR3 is CASSPGQVYGYTF. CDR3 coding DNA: TGTGCCAGCAGTCCCGGACAGGTATATGGCTACACCTTC.

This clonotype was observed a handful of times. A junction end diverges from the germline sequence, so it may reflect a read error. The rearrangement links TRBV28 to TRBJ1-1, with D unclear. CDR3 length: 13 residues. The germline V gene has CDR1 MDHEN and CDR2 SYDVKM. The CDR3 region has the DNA TGTGCCGGCAGAACAGACATGAACACTGAAGCTTTCTTT. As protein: CAGRTDMNTEAFF.

The CDR3 sequence is CASSSLATSGGHRQFF. CDR3 sequence (DNA): TGTGCCAGCAGTTCTCTTGCGACTAGCGGGGGACATCGGCAGTTCTTC. This chain connects TRBV6-2 or TRBV6-3 to TRBJ2-5; 12 bases line up with TRBD2. Gene TRBJ2-1 matches the end of the DNA better, so the J call may be wrong. CDR1 and CDR2 from the germline V gene are MNHEY and SVGEGT. This CDR3 is built from 16 residues.

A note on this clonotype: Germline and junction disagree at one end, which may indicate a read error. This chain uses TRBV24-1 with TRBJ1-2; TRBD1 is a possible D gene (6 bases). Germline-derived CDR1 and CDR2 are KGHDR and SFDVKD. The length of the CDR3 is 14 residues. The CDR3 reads CATSDSGTIYGYPF. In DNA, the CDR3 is TGTGCCACCAGTGATTCCGGGACAATCTATGGCTACCCCTTC.

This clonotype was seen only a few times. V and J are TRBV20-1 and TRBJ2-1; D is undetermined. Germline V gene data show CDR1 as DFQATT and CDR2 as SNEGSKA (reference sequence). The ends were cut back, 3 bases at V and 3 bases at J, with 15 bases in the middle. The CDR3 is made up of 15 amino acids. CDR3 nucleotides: TGCAGTGCTAGGGTCTCCGGCCACCTCTACAATGAGCAGTTCTTC. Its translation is CSARVSGHLYNEQFF.

The CDR3 nucleotides read TGTGCCAGCAGCTTAATCGCCGGATGGGGGAACACTGAAGCTTTCTTT. Its protein product is CASSLIAGWGNTEAFF. This chain joins TRBV7-6 and TRBJ1-1, with D hard to call. CDR1 is SGHVS and CDR2 is FNYEAQ in the germline V gene. Trimming took off 2 bases at V and 1 base at J, with 14 bases between the two ends. This CDR3 has 16 residues.

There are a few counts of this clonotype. The CDR3 DNA reads TGCAGTGCCCTGGACCGACAGGGGGTTAATCAGCCCCAGCATTTT. It encodes CSALDRQGVNQPQHF. The rearrangement uses TRBV20-1 and TRBJ1-5, with 9 bases aligning to TRBD1. Germline CDR1 is DFQATT and CDR2 is SNEGSKA (reference sequence). The CDR3 length is 15 residues. The V segment lost 6 bases and the J segment 4 bases; nucleotides outside the gene matches: 10.

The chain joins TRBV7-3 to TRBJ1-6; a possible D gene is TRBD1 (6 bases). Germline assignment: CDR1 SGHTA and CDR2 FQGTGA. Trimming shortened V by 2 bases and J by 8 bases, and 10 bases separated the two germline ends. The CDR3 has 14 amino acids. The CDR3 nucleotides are TGTGCCAGCAGCTTACGAGGGGGGGATTCACCCCTCCACTTT. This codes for CASSLRGGDSPLHF.

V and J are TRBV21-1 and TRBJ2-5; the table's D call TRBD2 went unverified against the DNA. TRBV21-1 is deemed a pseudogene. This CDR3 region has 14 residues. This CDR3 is CASRRVRAQETQYF. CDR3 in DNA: TGTGCCAGCAGGCGCGTTAGGGCCCAGGAGACCCAGTACTTC.

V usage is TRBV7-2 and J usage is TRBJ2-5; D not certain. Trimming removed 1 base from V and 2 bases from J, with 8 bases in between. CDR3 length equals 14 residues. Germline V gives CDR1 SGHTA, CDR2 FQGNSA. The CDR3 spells CASSLGNRQETQYF. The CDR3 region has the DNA TGTGCCAGCAGCTTAGGTAACCGGCAAGAGACCCAGTACTTC.

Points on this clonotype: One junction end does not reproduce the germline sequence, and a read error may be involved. The CDR3 DNA reads TGTGCCAGCAGCCATAGGGACGGCTACACCGGGGAGCCGTTTTTT. Translating it yields CASSHRDGYTGEPFF. This chain uses TRBV6-1 with TRBJ2-2; D tentatively fits TRBD1 or TRBD2 (5 bases each). The CDR3 is 15 residues long. Germline values: CDR1 MNHNS, CDR2 SASEGT.

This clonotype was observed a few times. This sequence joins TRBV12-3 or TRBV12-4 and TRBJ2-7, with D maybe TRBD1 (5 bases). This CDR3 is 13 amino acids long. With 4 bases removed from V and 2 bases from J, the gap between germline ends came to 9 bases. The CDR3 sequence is CASSWGTPYEQYF. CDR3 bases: TGTGCCAGCAGTTGGGGCACTCCCTACGAGCAGTACTTC.

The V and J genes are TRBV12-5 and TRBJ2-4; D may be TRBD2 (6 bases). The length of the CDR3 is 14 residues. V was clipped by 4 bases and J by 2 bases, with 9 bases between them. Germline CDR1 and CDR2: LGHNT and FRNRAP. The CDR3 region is CASGWRETKNIQYF. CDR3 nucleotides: TGTGCTAGTGGTTGGAGGGAAACCAAAAACATTCAGTACTTC.

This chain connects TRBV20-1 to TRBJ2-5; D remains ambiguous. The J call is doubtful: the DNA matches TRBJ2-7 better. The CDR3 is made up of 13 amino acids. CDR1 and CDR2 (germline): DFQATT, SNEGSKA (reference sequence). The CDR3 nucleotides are TGCAGTGCTAGAAGTTACACCGCGAACGAGCAGTACTTC. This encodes CSARSYTANEQYF.

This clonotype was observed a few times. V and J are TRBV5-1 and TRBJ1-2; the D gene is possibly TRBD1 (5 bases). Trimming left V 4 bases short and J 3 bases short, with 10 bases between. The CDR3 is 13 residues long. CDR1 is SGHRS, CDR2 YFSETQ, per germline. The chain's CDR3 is CASSRGPDYGYTF. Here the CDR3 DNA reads TGCGCCAGCAGCAGGGGACCCGACTATGGCTACACCTTC.

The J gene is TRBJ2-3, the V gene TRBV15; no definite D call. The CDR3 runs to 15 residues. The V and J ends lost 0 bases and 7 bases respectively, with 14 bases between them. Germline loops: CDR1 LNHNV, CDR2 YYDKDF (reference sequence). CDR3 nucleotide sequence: TGTGCCACCAGCAGAGACGGCCAGTCGTTTAATACGCAGTATTTT. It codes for CATSRDGQSFNTQYF.